The T cell receptor beta chain described here comes from a study of T cell clones after liver transplantation. General study points: Migration into the graft, not deletion, may explain lost graft donor-reactive T cells. These preliminary findings come from unstandardized post-transplant sampling times.

With respect to this clone: Its antigen remains unidentified.

Produced via immunoSEQ multiplex PCR; TCRdb's table is partial and in-frame only. Of tens of thousands of clones in the sample, around 92% were seen once. V dropped 3 bases and J dropped 2 bases, with 17 bases sitting between them. In germline, CDR1 is SGHTS, CDR2 YDEGEE. CDR3 size: 16 residues. The sequence came from a human patient who received a liver transplant. Some T cells may have come from the graft donor. This material consisted of CD4+ T cells from blood, taken approximately 26 months after liver transplant. The V gene is TRBV5-8, the J gene TRBJ2-5, with D possibly matching TRBD2 (7 bases). The CDR3 sequence: CASSSRGASGQETQYF. Written as DNA, the CDR3 is TGTGCCAGCAGCTCCCGGGGGGCTAGCGGACAAGAGACCCAGTACTTC.